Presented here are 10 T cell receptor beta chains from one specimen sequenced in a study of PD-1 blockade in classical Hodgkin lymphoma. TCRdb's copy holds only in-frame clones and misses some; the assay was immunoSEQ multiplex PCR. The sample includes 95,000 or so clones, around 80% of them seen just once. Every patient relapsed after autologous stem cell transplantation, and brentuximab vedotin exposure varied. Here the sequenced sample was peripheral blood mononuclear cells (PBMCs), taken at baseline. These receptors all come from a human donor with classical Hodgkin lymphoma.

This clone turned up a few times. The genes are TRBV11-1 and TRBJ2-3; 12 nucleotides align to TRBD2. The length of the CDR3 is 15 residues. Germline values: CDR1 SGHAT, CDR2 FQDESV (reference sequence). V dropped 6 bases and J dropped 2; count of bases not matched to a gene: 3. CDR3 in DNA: TGTGCCAGCAGGCGGACTAGCGGGAACACAGATACGCAGTATTTT. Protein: CASRRTSGNTDTQYF.

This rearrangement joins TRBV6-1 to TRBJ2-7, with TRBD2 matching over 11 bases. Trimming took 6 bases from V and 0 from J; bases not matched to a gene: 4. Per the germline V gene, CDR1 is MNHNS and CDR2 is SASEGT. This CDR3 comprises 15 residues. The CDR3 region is CASRLLAGDSYEQYF. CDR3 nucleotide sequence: TGTGCCAGCAGACTACTAGCGGGAGACTCCTACGAGCAGTACTTC.

The CDR3 bases are TGCGCCAGCAGCCAAGTTGGGGTCGGAGGGGTGGCTGAAAAACTGTTTTTT. Residues: CASSQVGVGGVAEKLFF. This chain connects TRBV4-1 to TRBJ1-4, with D possibly TRBD1 on 5 matching bases. CDR1 is MGHRA and CDR2 is YSYEKL in the germline V gene. The CDR3 is 17 residues long. Trimming removed 1 base from V and 7 bases from J, with 19 bases in between.

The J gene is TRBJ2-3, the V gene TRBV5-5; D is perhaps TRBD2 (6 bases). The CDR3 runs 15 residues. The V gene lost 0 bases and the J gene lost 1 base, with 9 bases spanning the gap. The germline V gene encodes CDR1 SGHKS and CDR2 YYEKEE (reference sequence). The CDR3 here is CASSLVPSGTDTQYF. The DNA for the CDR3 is TGTGCCAGCAGCTTGGTTCCTAGCGGCACAGATACGCAGTATTTT.

The CDR3 nucleotides are TGTGCCAGCAGCTACCGACACACCTACGAGCAGTACTTC. It codes for CASSYRHTYEQYF. The genes are TRBV11-2 and TRBJ2-7, with D uncertain. This CDR3 is 13 amino acids long. From germline, CDR1 is SGHAT and CDR2 FQNNGV. Trimming stripped 4 bases from V and 2 bases from J, with 9 bases between.

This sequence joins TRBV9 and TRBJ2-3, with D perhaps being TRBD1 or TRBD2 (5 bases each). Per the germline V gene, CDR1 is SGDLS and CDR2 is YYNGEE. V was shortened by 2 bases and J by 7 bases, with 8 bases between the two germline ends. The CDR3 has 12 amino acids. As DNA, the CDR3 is TGTGCCAGCAGCGTCGAGGGACATACGCAGTATTTT. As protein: CASSVEGHTQYF.

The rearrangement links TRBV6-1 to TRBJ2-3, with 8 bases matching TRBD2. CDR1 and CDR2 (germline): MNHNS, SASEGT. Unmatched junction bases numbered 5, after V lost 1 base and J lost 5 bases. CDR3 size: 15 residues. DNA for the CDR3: TGTGCCAGCAGTGAAGGCAGTCTAGCGGGAGATACGCAGTATTTT. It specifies CASSEGSLAGDTQYF.

Here the CDR3 DNA reads TGTGCCAGCAGCTCGGGACAGAAACAGCCCCAGCATTTT. It specifies CASSSGQKQPQHF. The J gene is TRBJ1-5, the V gene TRBV25-1, with 7 bases fitting TRBD1. V trimming: 6 bases; J trimming: 7 bases; junction bases outside the gene matches: 6. Looked up from germline, CDR1 is MGHDK and CDR2 is SYGVNS. The CDR3 length is 13 residues.

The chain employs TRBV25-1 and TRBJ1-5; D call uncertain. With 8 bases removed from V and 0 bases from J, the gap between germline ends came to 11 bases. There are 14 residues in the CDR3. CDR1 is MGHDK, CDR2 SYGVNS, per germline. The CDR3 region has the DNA TGTGCCAGCGCCGGGGAGTTTAGCAATCAGCCCCAGCATTTT. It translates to CASAGEFSNQPQHF.

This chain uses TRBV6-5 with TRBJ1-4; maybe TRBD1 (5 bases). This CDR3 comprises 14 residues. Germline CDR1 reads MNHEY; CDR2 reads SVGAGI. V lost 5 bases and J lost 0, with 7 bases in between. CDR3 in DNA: TGTGCCAGCAGTCAACAGGCAACTAATGAAAAACTGTTTTTT. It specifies CASSQQATNEKLFF.